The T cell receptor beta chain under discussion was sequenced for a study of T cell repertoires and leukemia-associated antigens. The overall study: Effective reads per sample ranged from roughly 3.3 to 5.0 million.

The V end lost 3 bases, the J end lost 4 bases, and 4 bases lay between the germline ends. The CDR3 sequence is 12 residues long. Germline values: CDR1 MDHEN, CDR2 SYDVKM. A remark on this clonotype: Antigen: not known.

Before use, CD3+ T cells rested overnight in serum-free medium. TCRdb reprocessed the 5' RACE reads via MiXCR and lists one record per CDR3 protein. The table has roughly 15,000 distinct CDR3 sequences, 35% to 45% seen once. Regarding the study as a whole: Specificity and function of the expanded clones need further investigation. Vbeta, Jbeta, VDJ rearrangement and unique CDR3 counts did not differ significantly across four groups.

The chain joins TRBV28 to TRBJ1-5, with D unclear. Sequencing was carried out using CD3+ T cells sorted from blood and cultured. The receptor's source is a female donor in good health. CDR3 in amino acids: CASSFGNQPQHF. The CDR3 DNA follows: TGTGCCAGCAGTTTTGGGAATCAGCCCCAGCATTTT. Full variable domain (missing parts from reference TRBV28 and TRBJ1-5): DVKVTQSSRYLVKRTGEKVFLECVQDMDHENMFWYRQDPGLGLRLIYFSYDVKMKEKGDIPEGYSVSREKKERFSLILESASTNQTSMYLCASSFGNQPQHFGDGTRLSIL.